This TCR beta chain was sequenced during a study of blood T cell repertoires in COVID-19. In the study overall: Researchers got acute and convalescent COVID-19 samples from the United States, Italy and Spain. T cells, B-cell-depleted T cells, or PBMCs supplied cDNA or gDNA.

Original processing methods: Reference gene primers were amplified, and this amplification served to estimate nucleated cell counts. TCRdb's table, derived via immunoSEQ multiplex PCR, lists solely in-frame clones and lacks some. V and J calls and clone size follow that table, whereas D and trimming were derived from the DNA. The repertoire holds 450,000 to 500,000 clones, with roughly 85% as singletons. On this clone: The sample holds other DNA sequences that translate to the same CDR3.

The CDR3 has 14 residues. Trimming removed 3 bases from V and 3 bases from J; junction bases left unmatched: 4. Germline lookup yields CDR1 LNHDA and CDR2 SQIVND (reference sequence). Sequenced material: peripheral blood. The chain joins TRBV19 to TRBJ2-5; TRBD2 aligns across 7 bases. This TCR was sampled from a human donor in a cohort sampled during active COVID-19. The CDR3 region is CASSILAGEETQYF. CDR3 nucleotide sequence: TGTGCCAGTAGTATCCTCGCGGGAGAAGAGACCCAGTACTTC. The variable domain in full, completed from reference TRBV19 and TRBJ2-5, reads DGGITQSPKYLFRKEGQNVTLSCEQNLNHDAMYWYRQDPGQGLRLIYYSQIVNDFQKGDIAEGYSVSREKKESFPLTVTSAQKNPTAFYLCASSILAGEETQYFGPGTRLLVL.